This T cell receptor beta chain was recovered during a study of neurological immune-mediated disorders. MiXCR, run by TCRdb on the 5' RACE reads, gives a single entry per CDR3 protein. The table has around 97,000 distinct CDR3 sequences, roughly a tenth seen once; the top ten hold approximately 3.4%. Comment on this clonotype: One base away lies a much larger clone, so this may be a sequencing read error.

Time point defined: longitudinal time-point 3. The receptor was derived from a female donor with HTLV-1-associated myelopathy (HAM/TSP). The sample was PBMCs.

Written as DNA, the CDR3 is TGTGCCAGCAGTTACTCGACAGGGGGAATGGGAAACACCATATATTTT. Its protein product is CASSYSTGGMGNTIYF. V usage is TRBV6-6 and J usage is TRBJ1-3; TRBD1 agrees at 9 bases. CDR3 size: 16 residues. V shed 0 bases, J shed 4 bases, and the junction held 4 bases outside the gene matches. CDR1 and CDR2 from the germline V gene are MNHNY and SVGAGI (reference sequence).